Listed below are T cell receptor beta chains from one sample, sequenced in a study of cytomegalovirus exposure and HLA in healthy donors. The repertoire was sequenced with immunoSEQ multiplex PCR; TCRdb's copy has only in-frame clones and lacks some. The repertoire includes roughly 120,000 clones, approximately 77% of them detected once, and about 4.9% sits in the top ten. The sequencing sample was made of PBMCs. The receptor set was obtained from a man aged 50 to 59 in good health and CMV-seropositive. The CDR3 runs from the conserved cysteine through the conserved F or W. A D gene is named only where the DNA matches it firmly. Size tells how often a clone was seen (once, few, many) or the class of an expanded clone, and some rows leave it out.

TRBJ2-1	TRBD2	TRBV7-9	-	CASSGGGNEQFF	TGTGCCAGCAGTGGCGGGGGAAATGAGCAGTTCTTC
TRBJ1-4	TRBD1	TRBV5-8	few	CASSRTGRSNEKLFF	TGTGCCAGCAGCCGGACAGGACGGAGTAATGAAAAACTGTTTTTT
TRBJ2-7	TRBD2	TRBV18	-	CASSLGLIDYEQYF	TGTGCCAGCTCACTGGGACTAATCGACTACGAGCAGTACTTC
TRBJ2-3	TRBD2	TRBV4-2	-	CASRKLAGVLDTQYF	TGTGCCAGCAGAAAACTAGCGGGGGTTTTGGATACGCAGTATTTT
TRBJ1-4	TRBD1	TRBV5-6	-	CASSNRQGTNEKLFF	TGTGCCAGCAGCAATCGACAGGGGACTAATGAAAAACTGTTTTTT
TRBJ2-7	TRBD1	TRBV5-1	-	CASSLARGQGTSYEQYF	TGCGCCAGCAGCTTGGCCAGGGGACAGGGGACCTCCTACGAGCAGTACTTC
TRBJ1-6	-	TRBV30	-	CAWRSGVRSPLHF	TGTGCCTGGAGATCAGGGGTCAGGTCCCCCCTCCACTTT
TRBJ2-7	-	TRBV5-4	-	CASSVRQKTYEQYF	TGTGCCAGCAGCGTTCGACAGAAAACCTACGAGCAGTACTTC
TRBJ1-2	-	TRBV28	-	CASRSGTVYGYTF	TGTGCCAGCAGAAGCGGGACGGTCTATGGCTACACCTTC
TRBJ1-2	-	TRBV5-6	-	CASSSPGAVGYTF	TGTGCCAGCAGCTCTCCAGGGGCAGTGGGCTACACCTTC
TRBJ2-5	TRBD2	TRBV5-1	once	CASSATGLALRAETQYF	TGCGCCAGCAGCGCGACCGGACTAGCCCTTAGGGCAGAGACCCAGTACTTC
TRBJ2-1	-	TRBV28	-	CASSARDTVFPEQFF	TGTGCCAGCAGTGCAAGGGACACCGTGTTCCCTGAGCAGTTCTTC
TRBJ2-1	TRBD2	TRBV5-1	-	CASSPRTSGGLSSYNEQFF	TGCGCCAGCAGCCCAAGGACTAGCGGGGGACTTAGCTCCTACAATGAGCAGTTCTTC
TRBJ1-4	-	TRBV2	-	CATTGTTRGKLFF	TGTGCCACCACGGGGACCACCCGGGGGAAACTGTTTTTT
TRBJ2-1	-	TRBV2	few	CASSESGGRSSYNEQFF	TGTGCCAGCAGTGAATCAGGAGGGAGGAGCTCCTACAATGAGCAGTTCTTC
TRBJ2-3	TRBD2	TRBV4-2	-	CASSQGGRGEFWYF	TGTGCCAGCAGCCAAGGCGGGAGGGGGGAATTTTGGTATTTT
TRBJ2-5	TRBD1	TRBV4-2	-	CASSQTRDRGPETQYF	TGTGCCAGCAGCCAGACCCGGGACAGGGGGCCGGAGACCCAGTACTTC
TRBJ2-2	TRBD1	TRBV2	-	CASSETGVYTGELFF	TGTGCCAGCAGTGAGACAGGGGTTTACACCGGGGAGCTGTTTTTT
TRBJ2-3	-	TRBV25-1	-	CASSAFQRSSTDTQYF	TGTGCCAGCAGTGCGTTCCAGAGGTCTAGCACAGATACGCAGTATTTT
TRBJ1-4	TRBD1	TRBV7-9	-	CASSLAGQGSNEKLFF	TGTGCCAGCAGCTTAGCCGGACAGGGTTCTAATGAAAAACTGTTTTTT
TRBJ2-1	TRBD2	TRBV29-1	-	CSVVGLAGGNSYNEQFF	TGCAGCGTTGTTGGCCTAGCGGGGGGCAACTCCTACAATGAGCAGTTCTTC
TRBJ2-7	-	TRBV11-2	-	CASSPGTHPYEQYF	TGTGCCAGCAGCCCCGGGACTCACCCCTACGAGCAGTACTTC
TRBJ2-5	TRBD2	TRBV29-1	once	CSVRRGGRGETQYF	TGCAGCGTTCGCCGGGGGGGCAGAGGAGAGACCCAGTACTTC
TRBJ2-7	-	TRBV18	once	CASSPLGLQTYEQYF	TGTGCCAGCTCGCCTCTTGGACTACAAACCTACGAGCAGTACTTC
TRBJ2-2	TRBD1	TRBV4-1	-	CASSPGTGNTGELFF	TGCGCCAGCAGCCCTGGGACAGGGAACACCGGGGAGCTGTTTTTT
TRBJ1-6	-	TRBV30	-	CAWSGRERGSPLHF	TGTGCCTGGAGTGGCAGGGAAAGAGGCTCACCCCTCCACTTT
TRBJ2-7	TRBD2	TRBV18	-	CASSPSGSLSYEQYF	TGTGCCAGCTCACCTAGCGGGAGTTTATCCTACGAGCAGTACTTC
TRBJ2-3	TRBD2	TRBV7-2	-	CASSSDVAGGTDTQYF	TGTGCCAGCAGCTCGGACGTAGCGGGGGGCACAGATACGCAGTATTTT
TRBJ2-7	-	TRBV30	-	CAWTKAGESYEQYF	TGTGCCTGGACCAAGGCTGGAGAGTCCTACGAGCAGTACTTC
TRBJ2-5	-	TRBV9	once	CASSSQDGQETQYF	TGTGCCAGCAGCTCACAGGACGGTCAAGAGACCCAGTACTTC
TRBJ2-5	-	TRBV4-2	-	CASSQTGLQETQYF	TGTGCCAGCAGCCAGACGGGACTTCAAGAGACCCAGTACTTC
TRBJ1-4	-	TRBV4-1	-	CASSHTPRWGEGSTNEKLFF	TGCGCCAGCAGCCACACCCCCAGGTGGGGGGAGGGATCCACTAATGAAAAACTGTTTTTT
TRBJ1-3	TRBD1	TRBV6-5	once	CASKSDRTGNTIYF	TGTGCCAGCAAATCGGACAGGACCGGAAACACCATATATTTT
TRBJ2-2	TRBD2	TRBV9	-	CASSVALAGLTGELFF	TGTGCCAGCAGCGTAGCTCTAGCGGGGTTGACCGGGGAGCTGTTTTTT
TRBJ1-6	-	TRBV28	-	CASRPGSGGTLNSPLHF	TGTGCCAGCAGACCCGGTTCGGGGGGAACGTTAAATTCACCCCTCCACTTT
TRBJ2-5	-	TRBV29-1	-	CSVEGVAETQYF	TGCAGCGTAGAGGGGGTCGCAGAGACCCAGTACTTC
TRBJ1-5	-	TRBV7-8	-	CASSPDSTAQPQHF	TGTGCCAGCAGCCCCGACAGTACAGCTCAGCCCCAGCATTTT
TRBJ2-2	TRBD1	TRBV12-5	-	CASGSDRGSTGELFF	TGTGCTAGTGGTTCGGACAGGGGGAGCACCGGGGAGCTGTTTTTT
TRBJ1-5	-	TRBV6-6	-	CASSYRGGQPQHF	TGTGCCAGCAGTTACAGGGGGGGCCAGCCCCAGCATTTT
TRBJ2-7	TRBD1	TRBV7-6	-	CASSTRQGSYEQYF	TGTGCCAGCAGCACCCGACAGGGTTCCTACGAGCAGTACTTC
TRBJ2-7	TRBD2	TRBV2	-	CASSEEAGGAYEQYF	TGTGCCAGCAGTGAAGAGGCGGGGGGGGCCTACGAGCAGTACTTC
TRBJ1-2	TRBD1	TRBV9	few	CASSVADRGFGYTF	TGTGCCAGCAGCGTAGCAGACAGGGGGTTTGGCTACACCTTC
TRBJ2-2	TRBD1	TRBV5-4	once	CASSLGTVGGELFF	TGTGCCAGCAGCCTTGGGACAGTGGGTGGGGAGCTGTTTTTT
TRBJ1-5	-	TRBV7-9	-	CASAPGFSNQPQHF	TGTGCCAGCGCCCCGGGTTTTAGCAATCAGCCCCAGCATTTT
TRBJ2-1	TRBD2	TRBV27	-	CASRPGLAGGNEQFF	TGTGCCAGCAGACCCGGACTAGCGGGAGGTAATGAGCAGTTCTTC
TRBJ2-7	-	TRBV5-6	-	CASSFGGQYEQYF	TGTGCCAGCAGCTTCGGGGGGCAGTACGAGCAGTACTTC
TRBJ2-3	TRBD2	TRBV19	-	CASSLSGGLTDTQYF	TGTGCCAGTAGCCTAAGCGGGGGACTCACAGATACGCAGTATTTT
TRBJ2-7	-	TRBV7-6	-	CASSSQLGTGEQYF	TGTGCCAGCAGCTCCCAGCTAGGTACCGGCGAGCAGTACTTC